A selection of T cell receptor beta chains follows, all from one sample in a study of blood T cells in healthy people across ages. TCRdb used MiXCR to reprocess the 5' RACE reads, holding one entry per CDR3 protein. The table records 1.5 million to 1.9 million distinct CDR3 sequences, less than 45% of them present only once. Sequenced material: blood. The receptors here all came from a woman between 18 and 30 years old in good health. The CDR3 runs from the conserved cysteine through the conserved F or W. The D gene is left open where the match is weak. For some rows the clone size is stated as once, few or many, or as a class when expanded; others skip it.

v_gene,abundance,d_gene,j_gene,CDR3nt,CDR3aa
TRBV20-1,-,TRBD1,TRBJ1-2,TGCAGTGCTAAATCCGGGACAGGGGGCTATGGCTACACCTTC,CSAKSGTGGYGYTF
TRBV7-2,-,-,TRBJ2-3,TGTGCCAGCAGCTCTAACAGGAGGGATACGCAGTATTTT,CASSSNRRDTQYF
TRBV7-2,few,-,TRBJ2-7,TGTGCCAGCAGCCAGTCGCTTTCAGTGGCCCTGCACGAGCAGTACTTC,CASSQSLSVALHEQYF
TRBV7-2,few,-,TRBJ1-4,TGTGCCAGCACTCTGATGGGGGCAACTAATGAAAAACTGTTTTTT,CASTLMGATNEKLFF
TRBV15,-,TRBD1,TRBJ2-7,TGTGCCACCAGCAGATTCCCGGGACAGGGTCATGACTACGAGCAGTACTTC,CATSRFPGQGHDYEQYF
TRBV7-8,-,-,TRBJ2-1,TGTGCCAACAGCTTAGGGCAGGGCTTCTACAATGAGCAGTTCTTC,CANSLGQGFYNEQFF
TRBV7-9,-,-,TRBJ1-1,TGTGCCAGCAGCTTCCTGGCAGTGGCGGGCAACACTGAAGCTTTCTTT,CASSFLAVAGNTEAFF
TRBV4-3,few,-,TRBJ2-5,TGCGCCAGCAAAGCGTGGGACCAAGAGACCCAGTACTTC,CASKAWDQETQYF
TRBV4-1,-,-,TRBJ2-7,TGCGCCAGCAGCCAAGTCAGGGGTTTCTCCTACGAGCAGTACTTC,CASSQVRGFSYEQYF
TRBV18,few,TRBD1,TRBJ2-7,TGTGCCAGCTCGTCGGGACAGGGGTTTGCCTACGAGCAGTACTTC,CASSSGQGFAYEQYF
TRBV10-3,few,-,TRBJ2-3,TGTGCCATCAGTGAGGTATCGAGCACAGATACGCAGTATTTT,CAISEVSSTDTQYF
TRBV13,once,TRBD2,TRBJ2-1,TGTGCCAGCAGCGCGTCCTTAGCGGGAAGCTCCTACAATGAGCAGTTCTTC,CASSASLAGSSYNEQFF
TRBV4-3,many,-,TRBJ2-7,TGCGCCAGCAGCCAAGACCGACGCGAGCAGTACTTC,CASSQDRREQYF